Listed below are T cell receptor beta chains from one sample, sequenced in a study of cytomegalovirus exposure and HLA in healthy donors. Sequencing used immunoSEQ multiplex PCR; TCRdb keeps in-frame clones, though not all of them. The sample lists around 190,000 clones, about four fifths occurring once. The sample taken for sequencing was PBMCs. Source of these receptors: a woman in her 30s in good health and CMV-seropositive. Each CDR3 is given with its conserved first and last residue. D genes are given only for firm matches. Part of the rows lack a size; the others show once, few, many or a class for expanded clones.

V	D	size	J	CDR3	DNA
TRBV5-1	TRBD1	NA	TRBJ1-2	CASSLAGTGQRDGGYTF	TGCGCCAGCAGCCTGGCCGGGACAGGACAAAGGGATGGTGGCTACACCTTC
TRBV11-3	TRBD2	NA	TRBJ2-7	CASSPRSGRVDYEQYF	TGTGCCAGCAGCCCACGTAGCGGGAGGGTCGACTACGAGCAGTACTTC
TRBV9	NA	NA	TRBJ1-1	CASSVDAVNTEAFF	TGTGCCAGCAGCGTAGACGCAGTTAACACTGAAGCTTTCTTT
TRBV6-6	TRBD2	few	TRBJ2-7	CATSSGVSYEQYF	TGTGCCACAAGTAGCGGGGTTAGCTACGAGCAGTACTTC
TRBV5-4	TRBD1	NA	TRBJ1-4	CASSRTGVNEKLFF	TGTGCCAGCAGCCGGACAGGGGTTAATGAAAAACTGTTTTTT
TRBV6-5	TRBD1	once	TRBJ2-3	CASRGQGADTQYF	TGTGCCAGCCGCGGGCAGGGGGCAGATACGCAGTATTTT
TRBV7-6	TRBD2	once	TRBJ2-3	CASSLSSAGVSDTQYF	TGTGCCAGCAGCTTAAGTTCGGCGGGAGTCTCAGATACGCAGTATTTT
TRBV28	TRBD1	NA	TRBJ2-7	CASSPLGQGGYEQYF	TGTGCCAGCAGTCCCCTAGGACAGGGAGGATACGAGCAGTACTTC
TRBV28	NA	NA	TRBJ1-4	CASSPSRDPDREKLFF	TGTGCCAGCAGCCCAAGCAGGGATCCAGATCGGGAAAAACTGTTTTTT
TRBV19	NA	few	TRBJ2-7	CASKGTLSYEQYF	TGTGCCAGTAAAGGGACTCTGTCCTACGAGCAGTACTTC
TRBV28	NA	once	TRBJ2-7	CASSLFRRRAYEQYF	TGTGCCAGCAGTTTATTTCGCAGGCGAGCCTACGAGCAGTACTTC
TRBV27	NA	few	TRBJ2-2	CASSPRQIRWAGELFF	TGTGCCAGCAGTCCCCGACAGATCAGGTGGGCCGGGGAGCTGTTTTTT
TRBV4-1	TRBD2	NA	TRBJ2-3	CASSQVAVPGLAVTDTQYF	TGCGCCAGCAGCCAAGTTGCGGTCCCGGGACTAGCGGTTACAGATACGCAGTATTTT
TRBV14	NA	NA	TRBJ2-3	CASSSSSGTQYF	TGTGCCAGCAGCTCCAGCAGCGGGACGCAGTATTTT
TRBV6-5	NA	NA	TRBJ2-1	CASSTLTGFNEQFF	TGTGCCAGCAGTACCCTGACAGGATTCAATGAGCAGTTCTTC
TRBV5-1	TRBD2	few	TRBJ2-7	CASSPFSGGGYEQYF	TGCGCCAGCAGCCCCTTCAGCGGGGGAGGATACGAGCAGTACTTC
TRBV23-1	TRBD1	NA	TRBJ2-3	CASSQSETGTGDTQYF	TGCGCCAGCAGTCAATCTGAAACCGGGACAGGGGATACGCAGTATTTT
TRBV6-6	NA	once	TRBJ1-4	CASSNGPEEKLFF	TGTGCCAGCAGTAACGGTCCGGAGGAAAAACTGTTTTTT
TRBV27	NA	NA	TRBJ1-5	CASRAVLGVGSNQPQHF	TGTGCCAGCAGGGCGGTGTTAGGCGTTGGGAGCAATCAGCCCCAGCATTTT